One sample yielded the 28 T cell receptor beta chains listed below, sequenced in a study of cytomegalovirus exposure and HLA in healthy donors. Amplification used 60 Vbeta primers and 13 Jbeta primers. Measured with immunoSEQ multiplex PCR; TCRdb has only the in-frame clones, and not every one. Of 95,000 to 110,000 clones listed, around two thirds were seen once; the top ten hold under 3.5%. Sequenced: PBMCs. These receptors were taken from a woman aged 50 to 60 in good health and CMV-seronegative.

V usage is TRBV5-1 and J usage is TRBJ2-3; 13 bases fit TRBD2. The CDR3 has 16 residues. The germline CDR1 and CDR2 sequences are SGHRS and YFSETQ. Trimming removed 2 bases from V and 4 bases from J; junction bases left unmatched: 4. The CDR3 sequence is CASSLLAGGVADTQYF. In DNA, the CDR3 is TGCGCCAGCAGCTTACTAGCGGGGGGGGTCGCAGATACGCAGTATTTT.

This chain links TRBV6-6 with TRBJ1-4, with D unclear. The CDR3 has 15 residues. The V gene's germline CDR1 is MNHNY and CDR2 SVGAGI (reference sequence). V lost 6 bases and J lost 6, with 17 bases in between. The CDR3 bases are TGTGCCAGCAGCGCGTTCAGCCCGCGGGATGAAAAACTGTTTTTT. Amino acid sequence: CASSAFSPRDEKLFF.

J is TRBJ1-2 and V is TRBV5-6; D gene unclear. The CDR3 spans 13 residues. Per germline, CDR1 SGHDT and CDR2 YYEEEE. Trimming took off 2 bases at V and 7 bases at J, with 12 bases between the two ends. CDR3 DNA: TGTGCCAGCAGCTTAAAAGCGGGCCCTGGCTACACCTTC. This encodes CASSLKAGPGYTF.

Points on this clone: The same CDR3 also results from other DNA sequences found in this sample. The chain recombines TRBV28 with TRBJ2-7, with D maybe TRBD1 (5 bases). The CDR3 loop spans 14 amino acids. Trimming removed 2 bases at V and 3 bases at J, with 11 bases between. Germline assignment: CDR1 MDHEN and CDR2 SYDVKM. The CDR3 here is CASSLPGLGYEQYF. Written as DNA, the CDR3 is TGTGCCAGCAGTTTACCAGGGTTGGGCTACGAGCAGTACTTC. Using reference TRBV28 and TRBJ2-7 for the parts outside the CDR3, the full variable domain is DVKVTQSSRYLVKRTGEKVFLECVQDMDHENMFWYRQDPGLGLRLIYFSYDVKMKEKGDIPEGYSVSREKKERFSLILESASTNQTSMYLCASSLPGLGYEQYFGPGTRLTVT.

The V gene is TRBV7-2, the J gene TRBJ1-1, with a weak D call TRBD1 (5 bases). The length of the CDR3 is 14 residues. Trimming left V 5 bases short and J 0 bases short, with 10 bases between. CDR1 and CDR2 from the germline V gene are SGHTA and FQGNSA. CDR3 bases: TGTGCCAGCAGCAGCGACAGCATGAACACTGAAGCTTTCTTT. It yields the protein CASSSDSMNTEAFF.

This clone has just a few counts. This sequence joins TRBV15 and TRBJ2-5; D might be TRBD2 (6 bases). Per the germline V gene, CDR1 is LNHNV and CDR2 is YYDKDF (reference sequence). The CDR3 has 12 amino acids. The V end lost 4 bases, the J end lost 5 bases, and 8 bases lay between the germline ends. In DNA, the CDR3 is TGTGCCACCAGCATTGGGGGGGAGACCCAGTACTTC. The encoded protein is CATSIGGETQYF.

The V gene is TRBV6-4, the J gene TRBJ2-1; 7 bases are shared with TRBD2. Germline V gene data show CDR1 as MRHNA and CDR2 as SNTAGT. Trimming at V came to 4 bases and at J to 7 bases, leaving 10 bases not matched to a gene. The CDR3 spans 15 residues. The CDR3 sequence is CASSGGLAGDNEQFF. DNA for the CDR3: TGTGCCAGCAGTGGGGGTCTTGCGGGGGATAATGAGCAGTTCTTC.

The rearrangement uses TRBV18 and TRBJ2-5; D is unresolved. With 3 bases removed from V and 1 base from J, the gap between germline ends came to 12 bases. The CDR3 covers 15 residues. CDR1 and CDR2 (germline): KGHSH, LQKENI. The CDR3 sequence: CASSPIAAGQETQYF. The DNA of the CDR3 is TGTGCCAGCTCACCTATAGCCGCCGGCCAAGAGACCCAGTACTTC.

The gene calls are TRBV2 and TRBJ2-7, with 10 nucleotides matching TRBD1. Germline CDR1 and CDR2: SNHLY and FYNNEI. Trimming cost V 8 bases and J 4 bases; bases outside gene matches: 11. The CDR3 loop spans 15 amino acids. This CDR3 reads CASLKGDRGTYEQYF. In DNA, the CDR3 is TGTGCCAGCCTGAAGGGGGACAGGGGAACGTACGAGCAGTACTTC.

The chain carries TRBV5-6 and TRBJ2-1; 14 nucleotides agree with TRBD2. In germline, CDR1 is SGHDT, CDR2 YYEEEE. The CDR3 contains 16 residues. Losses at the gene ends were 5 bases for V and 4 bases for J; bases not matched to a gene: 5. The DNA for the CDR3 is TGTGCCAGCAGTGTGACTAGCGGGGGGGGTTACAATGAGCAGTTCTTC. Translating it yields CASSVTSGGGYNEQFF.

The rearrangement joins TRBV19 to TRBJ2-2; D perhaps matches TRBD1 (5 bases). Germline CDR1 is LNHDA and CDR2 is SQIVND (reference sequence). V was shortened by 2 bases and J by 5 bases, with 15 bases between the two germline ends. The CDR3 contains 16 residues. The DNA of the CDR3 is TGTGCCAGTAGTATACTTGTCCCACAGGAGACCGGGGAGCTGTTTTTT. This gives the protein CASSILVPQETGELFF.

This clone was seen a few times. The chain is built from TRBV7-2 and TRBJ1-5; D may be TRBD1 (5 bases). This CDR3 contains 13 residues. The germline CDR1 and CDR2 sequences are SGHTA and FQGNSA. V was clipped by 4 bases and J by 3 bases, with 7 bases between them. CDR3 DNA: TGTGCCAGCAGCTGGGGGGTCAATCAGCCCCAGCATTTT. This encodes CASSWGVNQPQHF. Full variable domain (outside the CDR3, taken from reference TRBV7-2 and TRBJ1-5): GAGVSQSPSNKVTEKGKDVELRCDPISGHTALYWYRQSLGQGLEFLIYFQGNSAPDKSGLPSDRFSAERTGGSVSTLTIQRTQQEDSAVYLCASSWGVNQPQHFGDGTRLSIL.

CDR3 sequence: CASSPQGGLAKNIQYF. CDR3 in DNA: TGTGCCAGCAGCCCCCAGGGAGGACTAGCCAAAAACATTCAGTACTTC. The chain is built from TRBV11-2 and TRBJ2-4; D is perhaps TRBD2 (6 bases). There are 16 residues in the CDR3. Trimming took off 5 bases at V and 0 bases at J, with 14 bases between the two ends. In germline, CDR1 is SGHAT, CDR2 FQNNGV. Full variable domain (outside the CDR3, taken from reference TRBV11-2 and TRBJ2-4): EAGVAQSPRYKIIEKRQSVAFWCNPISGHATLYWYQQILGQGPKLLIQFQNNGVVDDSQLPKDRFSAERLKGVDSTLKIQPAKLEDSAVYLCASSPQGGLAKNIQYFGAGTRLSVL.

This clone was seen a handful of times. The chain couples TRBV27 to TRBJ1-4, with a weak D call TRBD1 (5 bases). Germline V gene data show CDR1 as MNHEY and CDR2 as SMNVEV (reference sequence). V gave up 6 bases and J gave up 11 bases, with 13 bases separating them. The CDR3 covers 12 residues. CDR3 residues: CASRVVGGKLFF. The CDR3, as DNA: TGTGCCAGCAGAGTTGTGGGGGGTAAACTGTTTTTT.

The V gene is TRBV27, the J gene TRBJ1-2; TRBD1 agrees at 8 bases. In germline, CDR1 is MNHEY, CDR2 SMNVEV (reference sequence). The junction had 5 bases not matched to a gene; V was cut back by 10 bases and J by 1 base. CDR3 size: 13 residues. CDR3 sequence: CAKPGGSNYGYTF. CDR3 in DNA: TGTGCCAAACCAGGGGGCAGTAACTATGGCTACACCTTC.

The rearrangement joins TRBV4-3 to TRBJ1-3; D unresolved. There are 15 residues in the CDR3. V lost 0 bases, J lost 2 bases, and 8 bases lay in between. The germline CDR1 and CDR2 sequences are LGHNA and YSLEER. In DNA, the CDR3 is TGCGCCAGCAGCCAAGACCCAGGTCCTGGAAACACCATATATTTT. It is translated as CASSQDPGPGNTIYF.

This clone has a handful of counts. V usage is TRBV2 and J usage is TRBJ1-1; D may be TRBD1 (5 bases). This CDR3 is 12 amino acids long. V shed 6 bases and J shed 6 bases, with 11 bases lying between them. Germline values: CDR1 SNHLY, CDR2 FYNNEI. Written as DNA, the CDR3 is TGTGCCAGCAGGACAGATAAGGCTGAAGCTTTCTTT. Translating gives CASRTDKAEAFF.

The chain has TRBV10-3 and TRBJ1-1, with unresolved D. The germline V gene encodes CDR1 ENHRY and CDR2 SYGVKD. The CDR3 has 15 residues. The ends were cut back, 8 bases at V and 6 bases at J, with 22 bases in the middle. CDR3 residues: CAISREHGVSAEAFF. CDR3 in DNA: TGTGCCATCTCTAGAGAACACGGGGTTAGCGCTGAAGCTTTCTTT.

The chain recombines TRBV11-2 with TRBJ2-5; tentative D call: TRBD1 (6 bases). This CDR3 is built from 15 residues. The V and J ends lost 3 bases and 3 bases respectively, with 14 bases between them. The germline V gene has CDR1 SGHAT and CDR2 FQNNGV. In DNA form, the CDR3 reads TGTGCCAGCAGCTTCCCAGGGGCCCTTAAAGAGACCCAGTACTTC. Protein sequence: CASSFPGALKETQYF.

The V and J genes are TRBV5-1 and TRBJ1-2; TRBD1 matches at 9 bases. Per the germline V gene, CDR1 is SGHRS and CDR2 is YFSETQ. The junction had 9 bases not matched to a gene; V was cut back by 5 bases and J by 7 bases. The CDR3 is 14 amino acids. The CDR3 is CASRPDRGTIGYTF. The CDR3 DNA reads TGCGCCAGCAGACCGGACAGGGGAACGATTGGCTACACCTTC.

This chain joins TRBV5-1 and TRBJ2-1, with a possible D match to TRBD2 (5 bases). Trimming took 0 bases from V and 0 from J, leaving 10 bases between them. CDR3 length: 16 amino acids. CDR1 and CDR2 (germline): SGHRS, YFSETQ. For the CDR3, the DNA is TGCGCCAGCAGCTTGGTACGTGCGGGCTCCTACAATGAGCAGTTCTTC. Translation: CASSLVRAGSYNEQFF.

CDR3 protein: CAWSVRSSQPQHF. The DNA for the CDR3 is TGTGCCTGGAGTGTACGGTCCTCTCAGCCCCAGCATTTT. This chain links TRBV30 with TRBJ1-5; no firm D call. V dropped 0 bases and J dropped 6 bases, with 9 bases sitting between them. This CDR3 is built from 13 residues. CDR1 is GTSNPN, CDR2 SVGIG, per germline (reference sequence).

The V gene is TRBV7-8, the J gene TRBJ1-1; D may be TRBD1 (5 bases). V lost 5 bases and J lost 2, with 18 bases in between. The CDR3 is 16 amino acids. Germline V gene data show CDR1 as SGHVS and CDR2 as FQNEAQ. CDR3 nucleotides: TGTGCCAGCAGCGTGGGGGGTACAGGCGTTAACACTGAAGCTTTCTTT. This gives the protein CASSVGGTGVNTEAFF. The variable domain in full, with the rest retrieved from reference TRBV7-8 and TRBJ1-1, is GAGVSQSPRYKVAKRGQDVALRCDPISGHVSLFWYQQALGQGPEFLTYFQNEAQLDKSGLPSDRFFAERPEGSVSTLKIQRTQQEDSAVYLCASSVGGTGVNTEAFFGQGTRLTVV.

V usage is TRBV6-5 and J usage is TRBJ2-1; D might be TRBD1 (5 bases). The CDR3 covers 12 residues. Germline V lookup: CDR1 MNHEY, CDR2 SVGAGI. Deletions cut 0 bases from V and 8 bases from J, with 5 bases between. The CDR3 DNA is TGTGCCAGCAGTTACTCAGGGGATGAGCAGTTCTTC. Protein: CASSYSGDEQFF.

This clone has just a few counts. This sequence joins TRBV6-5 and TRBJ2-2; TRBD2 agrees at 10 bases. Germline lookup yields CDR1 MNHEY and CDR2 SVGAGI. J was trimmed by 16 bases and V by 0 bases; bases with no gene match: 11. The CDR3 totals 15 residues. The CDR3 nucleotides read TGTGCCAGCAGTTACTCAGGGGCTAGCGGGGGCCAAAGGTTTTTT. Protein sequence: CASSYSGASGGQRFF.

The CDR3 reads CASSFMGLVGTDTQYF. Written as DNA, the CDR3 is TGTGCCAGCAGCTTTATGGGACTGGTTGGCACAGATACGCAGTATTTT. This chain links TRBV7-9 with TRBJ2-3; perhaps TRBD2 as D (6 bases). Germline lookup yields CDR1 SEHNR and CDR2 FQNEAQ (reference sequence). Trimming removed 3 bases from V and 1 base from J, with 14 bases in between. The CDR3 covers 16 residues.

CDR3 nucleotides: TGTGCCAGCAGCCCCTGGGACTTGGGGACCGGGGAGCTGTTTTTT. It specifies CASSPWDLGTGELFF. V usage is TRBV5-4 and J usage is TRBJ2-2, with D possibly TRBD2 on 6 matching bases. The CDR3 sequence is 15 residues long. Germline CDR1 is SGHNT and CDR2 is YYREEE (reference sequence). Trimming removed 4 bases at V and 5 bases at J, with 15 bases between.

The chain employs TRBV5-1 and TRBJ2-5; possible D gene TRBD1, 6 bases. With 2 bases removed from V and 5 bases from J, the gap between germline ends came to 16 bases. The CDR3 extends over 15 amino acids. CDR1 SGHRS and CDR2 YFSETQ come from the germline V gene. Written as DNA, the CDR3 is TGCGCCAGCAGCTTTACGGGACAAGCCTTGGAGACCCAGTACTTC. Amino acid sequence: CASSFTGQALETQYF.